This TCR beta chain was identified during a study of blood T cell repertoires in COVID-19. Whole-study context: In each case, the material was cDNA or gDNA derived from T cells, B-cell-depleted T cells, or PBMCs.

Some clones are missing from TCRdb's copy, which holds only in-frame ones; the method was immunoSEQ multiplex PCR. This table holds 200,000 to 300,000 clones, around 85% found once. The length of the CDR3 is 13 residues. CDR1 and CDR2 from the germline V gene are SGHRS and YFSETQ. V shed 3 bases and J shed 5 bases, with 9 bases lying between them. Clinical histories supplied by participants themselves formed the basis of cohort assignment. The sequence was collected from a woman aged 50 to 65 with acute COVID-19. Material: PBMCs or T cells enriched from blood (not recorded which). V is TRBV5-1 and J is TRBJ2-1; D is possibly TRBD1 (5 bases). The CDR3 spells CASSSLQDNEQFF. The CDR3 coding sequence is TGCGCCAGCAGCTCACTACAGGACAATGAGCAGTTCTTC.